The 3 T cell receptor beta chains below come from one sample, sequenced in a study of T cells in Graves' hyperthyroidism and ophthalmopathy. TCR beta CDR3 regions were amplified from RNA. First-round RT-PCR of the TCR CDR3 relied on the HTBI primer set. A single record per CDR3 protein comes from TCRdb applying MiXCR to the multiplex PCR reads. The repertoire has 450,000 to 650,000 distinct CDR3 sequences, approximately 15% of them found once; the top ten carry around 7%. Sequenced input: blood. The receptors stem from a woman aged 18-29 years with Graves' ophthalmopathy.

There are many counts of this clonotype. The chain couples TRBV28 to TRBJ2-4, with 10 bases fitting TRBD2. CDR1 and CDR2 from the germline V gene are MDHEN and SYDVKM. Trimming took 7 bases from V and 1 from J; bases not matched to a gene: 13. This CDR3 region has 18 residues. CDR3 coding DNA: TGTGCCAGCAAGGGGCGCCCCATGGGACTAGCGGCCAAAAACATTCAGTACTTC. It codes for CASKGRPMGLAAKNIQYF.

This clonotype was counted ten times or more. In DNA form, the CDR3 reads TGTGCTAGTGGTTTGCCCCGACAGCCTACTTCCTACGAGCAGTACTTC. Its translation: CASGLPRQPTSYEQYF. The gene calls are TRBV12-5 and TRBJ2-7; possible D gene TRBD1, 5 bases. CDR1 and CDR2 (germline): LGHNT, FRNRAP. CDR3 length: 16 amino acids. Trimming pared 2 bases from V and 1 base from J, leaving 15 bases between.

The CDR3 sequence: CASRRGQLGGSPPGYTF. CDR3 nucleotides: TGTGCCAGCAGGAGAGGGCAACTGGGGGGTTCCCCCCCCGGCTACACCTTC. The chain joins TRBV9 to TRBJ1-2; D possibly corresponds to TRBD1 (5 bases). CDR3 length: 17 amino acids. The V gene's germline CDR1 is SGDLS and CDR2 YYNGEE. Trimming removed 5 bases from V and 8 bases from J, with 28 bases in between.